This T cell receptor beta chain is from a study of OX40 agonist ivuxolimab in advanced cancers. Study background: An agonistic human IgG2 monoclonal antibody against OX40 (CD134) was given. Previous treatment with anti-PD-1, anti-PD-L1 or anti-CTLA-4 therapy was allowed; about 40% had received some. Study findings and constraints: Clonal expansion from baseline to week 6 occurred in both CD4+ and CD8+ T cells.

V shed 5 bases and J shed 2 bases, with 5 bases lying between them. Per the germline V gene, CDR1 is SEHNR and CDR2 is FQNEAQ (reference sequence). The CDR3 is 12 residues long. With regard to this clone: What it binds is unknown.

The data were produced by immunoSEQ multiplex PCR, yet TCRdb's version contains in-frame clones alone and is incomplete. Of roughly 76,000 clones in the sample, more than 85% were seen once. This chain connects TRBV7-9 to TRBJ2-3; D gene unclear. Here the sequenced sample was CD4+ or CD8+ T cells sorted from blood, taken in a trial of the OX40 agonist ivuxolimab. The clonotype was recovered from an adult with an advanced solid tumor such as melanoma, head and neck, liver or kidney cancer. This chain's CDR3 is CASSAITDTQYF. CDR3 nucleotide sequence: TGTGCCAGCAGCGCGATCACAGATACGCAGTATTTT.